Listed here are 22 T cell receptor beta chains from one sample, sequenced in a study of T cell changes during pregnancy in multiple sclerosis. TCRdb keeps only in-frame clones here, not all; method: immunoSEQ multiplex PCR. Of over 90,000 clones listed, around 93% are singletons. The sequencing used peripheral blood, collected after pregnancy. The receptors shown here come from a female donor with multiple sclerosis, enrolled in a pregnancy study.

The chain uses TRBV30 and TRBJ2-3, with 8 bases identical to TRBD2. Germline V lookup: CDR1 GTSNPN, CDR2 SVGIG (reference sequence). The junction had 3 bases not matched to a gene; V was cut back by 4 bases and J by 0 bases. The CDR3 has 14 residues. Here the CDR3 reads CAWNLAGSTDTQYF. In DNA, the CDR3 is TGTGCCTGGAACCTAGCGGGTAGCACAGATACGCAGTATTTT.

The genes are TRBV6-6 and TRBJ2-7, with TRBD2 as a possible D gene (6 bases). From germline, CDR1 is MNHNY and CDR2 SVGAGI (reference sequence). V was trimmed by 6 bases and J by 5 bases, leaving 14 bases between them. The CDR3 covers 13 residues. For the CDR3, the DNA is TGTGCCAGCAGACCGGGAGTCAGGAACGAGCAGTACTTC. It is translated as CASRPGVRNEQYF.

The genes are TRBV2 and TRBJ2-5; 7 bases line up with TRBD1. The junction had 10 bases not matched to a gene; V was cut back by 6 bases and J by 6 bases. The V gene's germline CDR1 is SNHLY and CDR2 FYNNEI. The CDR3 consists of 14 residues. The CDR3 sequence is CASSAPTGQKTQYF. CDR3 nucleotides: TGTGCCAGCAGCGCCCCGACAGGGCAGAAGACCCAGTACTTC.

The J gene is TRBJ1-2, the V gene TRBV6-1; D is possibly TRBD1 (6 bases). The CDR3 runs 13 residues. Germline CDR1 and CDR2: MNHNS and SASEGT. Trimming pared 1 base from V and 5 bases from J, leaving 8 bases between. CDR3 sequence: CASSEGQVYGYTF. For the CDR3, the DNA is TGTGCCAGCAGTGAAGGACAGGTTTATGGCTACACCTTC.

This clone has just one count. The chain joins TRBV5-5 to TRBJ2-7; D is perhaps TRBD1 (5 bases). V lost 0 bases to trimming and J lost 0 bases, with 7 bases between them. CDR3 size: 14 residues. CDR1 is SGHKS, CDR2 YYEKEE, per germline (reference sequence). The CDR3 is CASSLARASYEQYF. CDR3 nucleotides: TGTGCCAGCAGCTTGGCCAGGGCCTCCTACGAGCAGTACTTC. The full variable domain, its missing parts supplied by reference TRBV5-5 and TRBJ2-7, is DAGVTQSPTHLIKTRGQQVTLRCSPISGHKSVSWYQQVLGQGPQFIFQYYEKEERGRGNFPDRFSARQFPNYSSELNVNALLLGDSALYLCASSLARASYEQYFGPGTRLTVT.

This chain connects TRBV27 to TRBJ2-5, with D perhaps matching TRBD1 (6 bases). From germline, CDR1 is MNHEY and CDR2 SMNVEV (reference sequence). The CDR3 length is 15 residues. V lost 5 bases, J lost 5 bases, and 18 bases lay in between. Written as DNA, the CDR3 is TGTGCCAGCAGTACTGCACGGACAGAGAGGGAGACCCAGTACTTC. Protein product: CASSTARTERETQYF.

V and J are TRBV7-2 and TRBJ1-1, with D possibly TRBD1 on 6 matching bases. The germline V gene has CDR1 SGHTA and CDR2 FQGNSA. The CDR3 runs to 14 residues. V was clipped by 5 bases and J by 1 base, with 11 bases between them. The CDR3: CASSVGHSNTEAFF. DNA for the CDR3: TGTGCCAGCAGCGTGGGACATTCGAACACTGAAGCTTTCTTT.

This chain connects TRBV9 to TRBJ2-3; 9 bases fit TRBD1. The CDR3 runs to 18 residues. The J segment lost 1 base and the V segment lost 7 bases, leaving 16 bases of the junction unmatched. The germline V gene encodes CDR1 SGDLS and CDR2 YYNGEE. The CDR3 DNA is TGTGCCAGCTCAAGCGGGACAGGGCCCATCCTCGGCACAGATACGCAGTATTTT. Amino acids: CASSSGTGPILGTDTQYF.

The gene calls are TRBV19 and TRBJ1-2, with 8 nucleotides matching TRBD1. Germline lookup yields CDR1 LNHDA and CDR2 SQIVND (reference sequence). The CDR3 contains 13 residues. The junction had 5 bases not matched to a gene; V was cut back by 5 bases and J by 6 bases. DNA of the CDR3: TGTGCCAGTAGTGCAGGGGGCTTCGATGGCTACACCTTC. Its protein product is CASSAGGFDGYTF.

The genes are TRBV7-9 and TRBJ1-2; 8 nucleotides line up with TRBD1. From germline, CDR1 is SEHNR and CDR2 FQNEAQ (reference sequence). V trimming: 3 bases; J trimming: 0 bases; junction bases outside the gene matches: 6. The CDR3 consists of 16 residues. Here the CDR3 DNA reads TGTGCCAGCAGCTTCGAAGGGACAGGAACTAACTATGGCTACACCTTC. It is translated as CASSFEGTGTNYGYTF.

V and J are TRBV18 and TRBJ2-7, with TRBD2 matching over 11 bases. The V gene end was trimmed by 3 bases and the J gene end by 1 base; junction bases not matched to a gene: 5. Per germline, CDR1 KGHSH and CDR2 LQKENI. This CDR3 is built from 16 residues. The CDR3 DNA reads TGTGCCAGCTCACCCGAAGGACTAGCGGGTTCCTACGAGCAGTACTTC. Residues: CASSPEGLAGSYEQYF.

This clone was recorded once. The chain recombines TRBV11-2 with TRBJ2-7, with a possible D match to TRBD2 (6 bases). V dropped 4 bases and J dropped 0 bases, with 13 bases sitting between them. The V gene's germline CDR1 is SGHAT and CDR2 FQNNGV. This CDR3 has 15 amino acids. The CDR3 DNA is TGTGCCAGCAGCTCCCTGGGGGGTTCCTCCTACGAGCAGTACTTC. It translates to CASSSLGGSSYEQYF.

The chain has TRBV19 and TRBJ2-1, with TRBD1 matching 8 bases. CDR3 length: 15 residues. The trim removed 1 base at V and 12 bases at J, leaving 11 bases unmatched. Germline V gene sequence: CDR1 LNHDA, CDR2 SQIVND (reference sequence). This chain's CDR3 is CASSIVRDRPHGQFF. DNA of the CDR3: TGTGCCAGTAGTATAGTTCGGGACAGGCCCCATGGGCAGTTCTTC.

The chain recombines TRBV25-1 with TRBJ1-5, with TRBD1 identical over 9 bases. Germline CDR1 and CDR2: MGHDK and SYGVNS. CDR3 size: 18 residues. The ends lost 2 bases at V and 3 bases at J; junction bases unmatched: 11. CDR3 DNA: TGTGCCAGCAGTGAAGGGGTTTCGGGACAGGGCGACAATCAGCCCCAGCATTTT. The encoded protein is CASSEGVSGQGDNQPQHF.

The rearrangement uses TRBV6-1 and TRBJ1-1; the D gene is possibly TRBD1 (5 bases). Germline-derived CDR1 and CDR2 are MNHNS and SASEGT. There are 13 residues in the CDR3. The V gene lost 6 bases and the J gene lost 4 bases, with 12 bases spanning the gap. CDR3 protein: CASRQVLGTEAFF. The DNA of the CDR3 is TGTGCCAGCAGACAGGTTTTAGGCACTGAAGCTTTCTTT.

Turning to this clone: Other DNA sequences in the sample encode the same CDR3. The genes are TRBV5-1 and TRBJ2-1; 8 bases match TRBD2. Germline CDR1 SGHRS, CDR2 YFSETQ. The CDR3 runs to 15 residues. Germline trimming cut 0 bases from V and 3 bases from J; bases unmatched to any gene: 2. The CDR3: CASSLAGTSYNEQFF. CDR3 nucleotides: TGCGCCAGCAGCTTGGCGGGGACTAGCTACAATGAGCAGTTCTTC.

The CDR3 reads CAWSPQPGHSTGEAFF. The DNA of the CDR3 is TGTGCCTGGAGTCCACAACCGGGACACTCTACGGGTGAAGCTTTCTTT. The chain employs TRBV30 and TRBJ1-1, with D maybe TRBD1 (6 bases). V lost 2 bases and J 7 bases, leaving 23 bases between the germline ends. Looked up from germline, CDR1 is GTSNPN and CDR2 is SVGIG (reference sequence). This CDR3 is 16 amino acids long.

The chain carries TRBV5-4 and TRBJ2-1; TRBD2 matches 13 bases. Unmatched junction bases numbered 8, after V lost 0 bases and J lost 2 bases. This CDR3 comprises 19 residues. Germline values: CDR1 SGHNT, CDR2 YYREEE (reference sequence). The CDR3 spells CASSLEGELAGGTYNEQFF. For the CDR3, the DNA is TGTGCCAGCAGCTTGGAGGGGGAACTAGCGGGAGGGACCTACAATGAGCAGTTCTTC.

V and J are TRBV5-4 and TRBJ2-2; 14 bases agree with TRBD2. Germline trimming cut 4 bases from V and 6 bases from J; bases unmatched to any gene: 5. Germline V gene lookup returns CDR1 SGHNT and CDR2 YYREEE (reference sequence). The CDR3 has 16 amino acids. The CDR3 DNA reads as TGTGCCAGCAGCCGGGGGACTAGCGGGAGATCCGGGGAGCTGTTTTTT. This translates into CASSRGTSGRSGELFF.

This CDR3 is CASNPGLAGGPSSYNEQFF. In DNA, the CDR3 is TGTGCCAGCAACCCCGGACTAGCGGGAGGGCCGAGCTCCTACAATGAGCAGTTCTTC. The rearrangement joins TRBV7-8 to TRBJ2-1; 15 bases are shared with TRBD2. The CDR3 totals 19 residues. Germline-derived CDR1 and CDR2 are SGHVS and FQNEAQ. V lost 7 bases, J lost 0 bases, and 10 bases stayed unmatched.

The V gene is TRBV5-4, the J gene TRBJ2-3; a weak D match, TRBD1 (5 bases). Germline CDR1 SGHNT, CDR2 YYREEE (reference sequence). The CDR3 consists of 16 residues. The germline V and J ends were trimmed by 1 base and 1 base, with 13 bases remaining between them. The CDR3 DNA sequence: TGTGCCAGCAGCTTGTATCAGGGTTTGGGCACAGATACGCAGTATTTT. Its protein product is CASSLYQGLGTDTQYF.

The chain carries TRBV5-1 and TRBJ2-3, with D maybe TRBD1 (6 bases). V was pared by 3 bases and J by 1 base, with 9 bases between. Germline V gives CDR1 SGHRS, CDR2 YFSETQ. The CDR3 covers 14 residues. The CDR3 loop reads CASSWSGGTDTQYF. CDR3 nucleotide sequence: TGCGCCAGCAGCTGGTCAGGGGGCACAGATACGCAGTATTTT.